This T cell receptor beta chain was sequenced for a study of T cell responses to AZD1222 COVID-19 vaccine. Study observations and caveats: Repertoires were sampled only after the peak T cell response. Only a handful of AZD1222 recipients, more than 5 in all, had baseline seropositivity. Reports say nearly half of spike-specific TCRs go after unmutated variant regions.

Repertoires were generated with immunoSEQ multiplex PCR, while TCRdb's copy carries only in-frame clones and drops some. Of 150,000 to 200,000 clones listed, less than 95% were seen once; the top ten hold around 3%. This CDR3 comprises 17 residues. Trimming removed 0 bases from V and 9 bases from J; junction bases left unmatched: 10. CDR1 SGHTA and CDR2 FQGNSA come from the germline V gene. Worth noting for this clone: Antigen unknown.

The chain links TRBV7-2 to TRBJ1-6; TRBD1 matches at 8 bases. This TCR came from an adult in good health. Sequencing was performed on peripheral blood, taken on day 0 of AZD1222 vaccination. CDR3 amino acids: CASSLAGQGAHGSPLHF. CDR3 nucleotides: TGTGCCAGCAGCTTAGCGGGGCAGGGGGCGCATGGTTCACCCCTCCACTTT.